The 16 T cell receptor beta chains in this list originate from one sample, sequenced in a study of shared T cell receptors in the human thymus. The data were produced by immunoSEQ multiplex PCR, yet TCRdb's version contains in-frame clones alone and is incomplete. The table records approximately 400,000 clones, 85% to 95% of them present only once. The sample consisted of thymocytes. The source is a human donor.

The V and J genes are TRBV28 and TRBJ1-2, with D tentatively TRBD1 (5 bases). The germline CDR1 and CDR2 sequences are MDHEN and SYDVKM. V was cut by 7 bases and J by 4 bases, with 16 bases left in between. The CDR3 is made up of 14 amino acids. CDR3 bases: TGTGCCAGCACCGCGGTGGGGCGATTCTATGGCTACACCTTC. Protein: CASTAVGRFYGYTF.

The rearrangement links TRBV4-3 to TRBJ2-4; D not resolved. The germline V gene has CDR1 LGHNA and CDR2 YSLEER. V was shortened by 3 bases and J by 4 bases, with 16 bases between the two germline ends. The CDR3 spans 16 residues. The CDR3 loop reads CASSHIKPGRKNIQYF. The CDR3 bases are TGCGCCAGCAGCCACATTAAACCGGGCCGAAAAAACATTCAGTACTTC.

Only a few counts were recorded for this clone. CDR3 nucleotides: TGTGCCAGCAATGGACGGTTAAGCAATCAGCCCCAGCATTTT. This sequence encodes CASNGRLSNQPQHF. The rearrangement joins TRBV28 to TRBJ1-5; D is unresolved. This CDR3 is 14 amino acids long. Germline V CDR1 and CDR2: MDHEN, SYDVKM. V was trimmed by 7 bases and J by 1 base, leaving 11 bases between them.

The V and J genes are TRBV10-2 and TRBJ2-7; 7 bases map to TRBD1. This CDR3 is built from 14 residues. The trim removed 7 bases at V and 2 bases at J, leaving 8 bases unmatched. The germline V gene has CDR1 WSHSY and CDR2 SAAADI. The CDR3 DNA reads as TGCGCCAGCAAAACTGGACAGGCGACCTACGAGCAGTACTTC. Its translation: CASKTGQATYEQYF.

The chain joins TRBV6-5 to TRBJ1-2, with 7 nucleotides matching TRBD1. V gave up 5 bases and J gave up 7 bases; unmatched junction bases: 10. CDR3 length: 14 residues. Germline values: CDR1 MNHEY, CDR2 SVGAGI. The CDR3 DNA reads as TGTGCCAGCAGTCCTCTAGGGGGCCAGGGTGGCTACACCTTC. This sequence encodes CASSPLGGQGGYTF.

V is TRBV6-1 and J is TRBJ2-4; 9 positions match TRBD1. Germline V gives CDR1 MNHNS, CDR2 SASEGT. V was clipped by 3 bases and J by 0 bases; unmatched bases: 6. The length of the CDR3 is 17 residues. The CDR3 region is CASSEGQGVLAKNIQYF. In nucleotides, the CDR3 is TGTGCCAGCAGTGAGGGACAGGGAGTTCTAGCCAAAAACATTCAGTACTTC.

The genes are TRBV28 and TRBJ1-5; 9 bases are a match to TRBD1. With V trimmed by 6 bases and J by 6 bases, 6 bases remained unmatched. The CDR3 runs to 14 residues. The V gene's germline CDR1 is MDHEN and CDR2 SYDVKM. DNA of the CDR3: TGTGCCAGCAGGGGAGGACAGGGGTTTCAGCCCCAGCATTTT. Translated: CASRGGQGFQPQHF.

The chain couples TRBV19 to TRBJ2-7; the D gene could be TRBD1 or TRBD2 (5 bases each). This CDR3 spans 14 amino acids. Germline CDR1 LNHDA, CDR2 SQIVND (reference sequence). Trimming took 3 bases from V and 0 from J, leaving 9 bases between them. Here the CDR3 reads CASSMDGTSYEQYF. The CDR3 DNA reads as TGTGCCAGTAGTATGGATGGGACCTCCTACGAGCAGTACTTC.

The chain combines TRBV7-2 with TRBJ2-1, with 8 bases identical to TRBD2. The V segment lost 3 bases and the J segment 5 bases; nucleotides outside the gene matches: 6. The CDR3 runs to 15 residues. The germline CDR1 and CDR2 sequences are SGHTA and FQGNSA. The CDR3, as DNA: TGTGCCAGCAGCTTTGGGGTAGCGGGAAACAATGAGCAGTTCTTC. Encoded protein: CASSFGVAGNNEQFF.

The chain uses TRBV27 and TRBJ1-1; a weak D match, TRBD1 (6 bases). There are 17 residues in the CDR3. Germline CDR1 reads MNHEY; CDR2 reads SMNVEV (reference sequence). Between the trimmed V and J ends, which lost 3 bases and 1 base, there was a span of 18 bases. The CDR3 here is CASSFPVAWGRNTEAFF. The DNA of the CDR3 is TGTGCCAGCAGTTTCCCGGTCGCGTGGGGGCGGAACACTGAAGCTTTCTTT.

The rearrangement joins TRBV28 to TRBJ2-7; 13 bases match TRBD2. J gave up 5 bases and V 5 bases, and 18 bases lay outside the gene matches. This CDR3 region has 19 residues. The germline CDR1 and CDR2 sequences are MDHEN and SYDVKM. In DNA form, the CDR3 reads TGTGCCAGCAGTCCCGTGACTAGCGGGAGGAACAGAGTTTACGACGAGCAGTACTTC. Protein sequence: CASSPVTSGRNRVYDEQYF.

V and J are TRBV11-2 and TRBJ1-2, with D perhaps matching TRBD1 (5 bases). Germline V CDR1 and CDR2: SGHAT, FQNNGV. The V and J ends lost 0 bases and 4 bases respectively, with 9 bases between them. This CDR3 comprises 14 residues. CDR3 nucleotide sequence: TGTGCCAGCAGCTTAGACGGGGGTATCTATGGCTACACCTTC. Its translation: CASSLDGGIYGYTF.

The CDR3 nucleotides read TGTGCCATCTCAAATCAGCCCCAGCATTTT. Amino acids: CAISNQPQHF. The genes are TRBV28 and TRBJ1-5; D remains ambiguous. Trimming stripped 10 bases from V and 4 bases from J, with 5 bases between. Per germline, CDR1 MDHEN and CDR2 SYDVKM. This CDR3 region has 10 residues.

The chain joins TRBV2 to TRBJ2-7; the match to TRBD2 covers 10 bases. The CDR3 totals 16 residues. Germline CDR1 SNHLY, CDR2 FYNNEI. J lost 0 bases, V lost 7 bases, and 9 bases had no gene match. The CDR3: CASKGSGRPRSYEQYF. The DNA for the CDR3 is TGTGCCAGCAAGGGTAGCGGGAGGCCCCGCTCCTACGAGCAGTACTTC.

The gene calls are TRBV5-5 and TRBJ2-7, with 7 bases aligning to TRBD2. V was pared by 4 bases and J by 4 bases, with 8 bases of the junction left unmatched. The CDR3 has 14 residues. Per germline, CDR1 SGHKS and CDR2 YYEKEE (reference sequence). DNA for the CDR3: TGTGCCAGCAGCGGGCCGGGACTAATTTACGAGCAGTACTTC. Protein: CASSGPGLIYEQYF.

V is TRBV12-5 and J is TRBJ2-1; TRBD1 matches at 10 bases. The CDR3 contains 15 residues. Germline CDR1 and CDR2: LGHNT and FRNRAP. The J segment lost 10 bases and the V segment lost 8 bases, leaving 14 bases of the junction unmatched. CDR3 in amino acids: CASLGWDRGVGEQFF. CDR3 sequence (DNA): TGTGCTAGTTTGGGTTGGGACAGGGGTGTGGGCGAGCAGTTCTTC.